This T cell receptor beta chain derives from a study of shared clonotypes between healthy human individuals. Comment on this clone: The identical CDR3 is also encoded by other nucleotide sequences in the sample.

V lost 6 bases to trimming and J lost 1 base; unmatched junction nucleotides: 2. This CDR3 is 12 amino acids long. CDR1 is SQVTM and CDR2 is ANQGSEA in the germline V gene. The donors, all of them Caucasian adults, lived in Nashville, Tennessee. A CD45RA+ naive subset and a CD45RA-negative memory subset were split from CD4+ cells. Profiling relied on immunoSEQ multiplex PCR, and the TCRdb table lists in-frame clones only, not all of them. The table lists some 2,100,000 clones, 90% to 97% of them singletons. The sequence was obtained from a man aged 18 to 29 in good health. This sequence joins TRBV29-1 and TRBJ2-7; TRBD1 matches at 8 bases. The sequenced material came from naive CD4+ T cells sorted from blood. The subset was: CD45RA+ positively selected. CDR3 sequence (DNA): TGCAGCGTCGGACAGGGATCCTACGAGCAGTACTTC. It translates to CSVGQGSYEQYF.